The 7 T cell receptor beta chains below come from one sample, sequenced in a study of metastatic and nonmetastatic thyroid tumors. Prior to thyroid surgery, none of the patients had received any treatment. Using MiXCR, TCRdb reanalyzed the PCR reads. The data contain tens of thousands of clones, 10% to 11% of them singletons. The sample consisted of blood. These receptors were taken from a female donor with papillary thyroid cancer or a benign thyroid nodule (not recorded which). Some clones in this sample may be carry-over from other donors' samples.

As to this clone: One end of the junction fails to match germline, which may point to a read error. The gene calls are TRBV6-1 and TRBJ2-5; D might be TRBD2 (6 bases). The CDR3 loop spans 13 amino acids. In germline, CDR1 is MNHNS, CDR2 SASEGT. DNA for the CDR3: TGTTCCAGCATTGCGGGACCTAGCCAGACCCAGTACTTC. Its protein is CSSIAGPSQTQYF.

As concerns this clone: A read error may explain this, as a much larger clone is one base away. This chain connects TRBV29-1 to TRBJ2-2; D is undetermined. This CDR3 region has 13 residues. The V gene lost 6 bases and the J gene lost 4 bases, with 12 bases spanning the gap. CDR1 is SQVTM, CDR2 ANQGSEA, per germline. This CDR3 reads CSVAPCSTGELFF. CDR3 nucleotides: TGCAGCGTGGCACCCTGTTCCACCGGGGAGCTGTTTTTT.

The genes are TRBV28 and TRBJ2-7; D is uncertain. V was pared by 2 bases and J by 9 bases, with 17 bases between. CDR3 length equals 14 residues. Germline values: CDR1 MDHEN, CDR2 SYDVKM. CDR3: CASSLLLCASGQYF. DNA for the CDR3: TGTGCCAGCAGTTTACTTCTTTGCGCTTCTGGGCAGTACTTC.

In this sample, this clone turned up a few times. V is TRBV5-1 and J is TRBJ2-3; tentatively, D is TRBD2 (5 bases). The CDR3 extends over 17 amino acids. CDR1 and CDR2 (germline): SGHRS, YFSETQ. V was cut by 1 base and J by 2 bases, with 17 bases left in between. CDR3 protein: CASSLLSSLNFTDTQYF. CDR3 nucleotides: TGCGCCAGCAGCTTGTTGTCTAGCCTCAACTTCACAGATACGCAGTATTTT.

This clone came up many times. The gene calls are TRBV12-3 or TRBV12-4 and TRBJ2-1; 9 bases agree with TRBD2. Germline trimming cut 2 bases from V and 0 bases from J; bases unmatched to any gene: 5. The CDR3 spans 17 residues. The CDR3 sequence: CASSLSGSGSSYNEQFF. CDR3 DNA: TGTGCCAGCAGTTTAAGCGGTAGCGGGAGCTCCTACAATGAGCAGTTCTTC.

Concerning this clone: Given a much more abundant clone one base away, this may be a read error. Other DNA variants within this sample encode the same CDR3. This chain joins TRBV7-3 and TRBJ2-2; D gene uncertain. Trimming pared 8 bases from V and 0 bases from J, leaving 7 bases between. Germline CDR1 and CDR2: SGHTA and FQGTGA. This CDR3 is built from 13 residues. The CDR3 is CASSFANTGELFF. The CDR3 nucleotides are TGTGCCAGCTCCTTTGCGAACACCGGGGAGCTGTTTTTT.

This clone has more than one count but fewer than ten. The gene calls are TRBV4-2 and TRBJ2-3, with D perhaps matching TRBD1 (8 bases). The CDR3 has 16 amino acids. The germline CDR1 and CDR2 sequences are LGHNA and YNFKEQ. With 5 bases removed from V and 2 bases from J, the gap between germline ends came to 17 bases. This CDR3 reads CASSGGGDRLTDTQYF. Written as DNA, the CDR3 is TGTGCCAGCAGCGGGGGAGGGGACAGGCTCACAGATACGCAGTATTTT.